This T cell receptor (beta chain) was retrieved from a study of Graves' ophthalmopathy and Graves' hyperthyroidism. Background on the study: Investigators collected peripheral blood at initial diagnosis, before any treatment was given.

Ophthalmopathy in the donors was of moderate-to-severe activity, with CAS ≥3, NOSPECS ≥4 and duration under 3 months. As diagnostic evidence, clinical symptoms, serum thyroxine, TRAb, thyroid ultrasound and orbital computed tomography were relied upon. Trimming took 10 bases from V and 4 from J, leaving 14 bases between them. The germline V gene has CDR1 ENHRY and CDR2 SYGVKD. The CDR3 spans 13 residues. This clonotype was seen only a few times. As the template, RNA transcripts were used to amplify TCR beta CDR3 regions. An initial RT-PCR round employing HTBI primers preceded a second-round multiplex PCR. TCRdb analysed the multiplex PCR reads with MiXCR anew, one entry per CDR3 protein. The sample has almost 750,000 distinct CDR3 sequences; 35% to 50% are singletons.

This rearrangement joins TRBV10-3 to TRBJ1-3, with D uncertain. This sequence originates from an adult man with Graves' ophthalmopathy. The specimen was peripheral blood. The CDR3 spells CATGRARGNTIYF. In DNA form, the CDR3 reads TGTGCCACCGGGAGGGCGAGAGGAAACACCATATATTTT.